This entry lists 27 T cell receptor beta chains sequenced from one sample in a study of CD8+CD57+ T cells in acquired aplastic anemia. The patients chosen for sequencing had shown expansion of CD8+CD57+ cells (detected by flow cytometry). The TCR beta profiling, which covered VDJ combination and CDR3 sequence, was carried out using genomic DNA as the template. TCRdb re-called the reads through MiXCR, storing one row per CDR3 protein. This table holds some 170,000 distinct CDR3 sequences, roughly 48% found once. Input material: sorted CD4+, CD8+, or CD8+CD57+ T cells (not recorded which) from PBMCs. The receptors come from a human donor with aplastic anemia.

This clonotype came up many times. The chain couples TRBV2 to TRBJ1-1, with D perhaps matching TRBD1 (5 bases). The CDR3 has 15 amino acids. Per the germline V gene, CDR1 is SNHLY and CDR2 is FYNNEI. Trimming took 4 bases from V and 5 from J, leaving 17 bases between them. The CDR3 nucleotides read TGTGCCAGCAGTGCCGGGGGGGTGAGTGTAACTGAAGCTTTCTTT. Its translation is CASSAGGVSVTEAFF.

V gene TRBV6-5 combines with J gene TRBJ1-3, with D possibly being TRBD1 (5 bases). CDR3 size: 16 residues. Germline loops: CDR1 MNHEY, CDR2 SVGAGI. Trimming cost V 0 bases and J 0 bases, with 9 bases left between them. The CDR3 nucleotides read TGTGCCAGCAGTTACTCGTTTCAGGGCTCTGGAAACACCATATATTTT. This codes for CASSYSFQGSGNTIYF.

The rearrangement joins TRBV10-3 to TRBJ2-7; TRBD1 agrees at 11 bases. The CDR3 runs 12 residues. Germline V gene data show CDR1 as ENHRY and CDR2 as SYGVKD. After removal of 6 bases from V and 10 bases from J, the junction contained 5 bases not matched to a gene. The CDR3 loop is CAIRGQGGDQYF. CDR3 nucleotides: TGTGCCATCAGGGGACAGGGGGGGGATCAGTACTTC.

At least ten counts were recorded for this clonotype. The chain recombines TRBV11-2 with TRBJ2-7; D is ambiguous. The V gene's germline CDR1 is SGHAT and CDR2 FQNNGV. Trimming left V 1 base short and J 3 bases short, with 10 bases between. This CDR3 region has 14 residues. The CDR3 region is CASSLVIQNYEQYF. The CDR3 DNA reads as TGTGCCAGCAGCTTAGTGATCCAGAACTACGAGCAGTACTTC.

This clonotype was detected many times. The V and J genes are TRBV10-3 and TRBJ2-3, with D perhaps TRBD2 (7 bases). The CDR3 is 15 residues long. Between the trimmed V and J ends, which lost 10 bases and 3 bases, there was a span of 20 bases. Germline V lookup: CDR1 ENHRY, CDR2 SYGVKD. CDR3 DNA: TGTGCCACCTGGTCCTGGGGGGGCCGTACAGATACGCAGTATTTT. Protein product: CATWSWGGRTDTQYF.

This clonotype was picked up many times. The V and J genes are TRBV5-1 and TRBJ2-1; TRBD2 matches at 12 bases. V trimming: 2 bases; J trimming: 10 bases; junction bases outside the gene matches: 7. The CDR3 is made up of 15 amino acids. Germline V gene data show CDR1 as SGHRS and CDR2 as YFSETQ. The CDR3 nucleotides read TGCGCCAGCAGCTTCTCTAGCGGGGGGGCAGGGGAGCAGTTCTTC. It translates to CASSFSSGGAGEQFF. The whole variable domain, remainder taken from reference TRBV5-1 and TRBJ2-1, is KAGVTQTPRYLIKTRGQQVTLSCSPISGHRSVSWYQQTPGQGLQFLFEYFSETQRNKGNFPGRFSGRQFSNSRSEMNVSTLELGDSALYLCASSFSSGGAGEQFFGPGTRLTVL.

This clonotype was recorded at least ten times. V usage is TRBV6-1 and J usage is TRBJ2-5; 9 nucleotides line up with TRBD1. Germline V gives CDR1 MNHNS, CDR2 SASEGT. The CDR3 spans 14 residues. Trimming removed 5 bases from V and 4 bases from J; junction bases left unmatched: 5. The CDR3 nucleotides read TGTGCCAGCAGTAAGGACAGGGGAGGAGAGACCCAGTACTTC. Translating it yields CASSKDRGGETQYF.

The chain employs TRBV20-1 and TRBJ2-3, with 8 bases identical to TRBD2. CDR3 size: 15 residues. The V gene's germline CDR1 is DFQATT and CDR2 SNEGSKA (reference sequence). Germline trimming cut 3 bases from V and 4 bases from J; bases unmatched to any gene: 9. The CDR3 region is CSASGFAGGADTQYF. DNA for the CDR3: TGCAGTGCTAGTGGGTTTGCGGGGGGCGCAGATACGCAGTATTTT.

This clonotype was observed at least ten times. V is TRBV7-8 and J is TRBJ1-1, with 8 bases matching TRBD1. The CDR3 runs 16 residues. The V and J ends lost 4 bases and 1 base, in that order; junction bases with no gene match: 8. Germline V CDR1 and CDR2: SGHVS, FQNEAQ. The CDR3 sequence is CASSWPTGGQNTEAFF. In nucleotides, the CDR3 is TGTGCCAGCAGCTGGCCTACAGGGGGGCAGAACACTGAAGCTTTCTTT.

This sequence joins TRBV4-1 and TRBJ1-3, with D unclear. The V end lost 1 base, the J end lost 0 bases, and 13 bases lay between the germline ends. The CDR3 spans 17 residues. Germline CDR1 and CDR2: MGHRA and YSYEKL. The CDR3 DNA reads TGCGCCAGCAGCCAAGGGACTACACCCTACTCTGGAAACACCATATATTTT. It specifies CASSQGTTPYSGNTIYF.

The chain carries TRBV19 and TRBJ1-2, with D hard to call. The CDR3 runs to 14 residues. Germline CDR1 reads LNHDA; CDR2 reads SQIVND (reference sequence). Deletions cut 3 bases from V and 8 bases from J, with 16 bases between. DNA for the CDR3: TGTGCCAGTAGTATCGGGCCTGCCGTGGGGGGCTACACCTTC. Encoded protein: CASSIGPAVGGYTF.

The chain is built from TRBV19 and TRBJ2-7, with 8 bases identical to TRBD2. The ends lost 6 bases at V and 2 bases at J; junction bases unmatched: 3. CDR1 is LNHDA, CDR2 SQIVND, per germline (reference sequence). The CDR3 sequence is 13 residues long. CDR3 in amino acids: CASRYSGTYEQYF. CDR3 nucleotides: TGTGCCAGTAGATATAGCGGGACCTACGAGCAGTACTTC.

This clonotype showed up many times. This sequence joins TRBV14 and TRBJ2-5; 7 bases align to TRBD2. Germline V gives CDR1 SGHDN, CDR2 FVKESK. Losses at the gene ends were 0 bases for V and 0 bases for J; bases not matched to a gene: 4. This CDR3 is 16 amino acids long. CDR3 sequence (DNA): TGTGCCAGCAGCCAAGATGCGGGGGTCAACCAAGAGACCCAGTACTTC. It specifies CASSQDAGVNQETQYF.

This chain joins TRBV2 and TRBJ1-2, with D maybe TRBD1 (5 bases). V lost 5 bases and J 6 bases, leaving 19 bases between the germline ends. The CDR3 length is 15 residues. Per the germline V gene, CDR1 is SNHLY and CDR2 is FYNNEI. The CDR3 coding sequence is TGTGCCAGCAGTATCCGGGACTCCCTAACTGATGGCTACACCTTC. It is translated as CASSIRDSLTDGYTF.

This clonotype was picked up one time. For the CDR3, the DNA is TGCAGCGTTGGCCGTTGGTCGGGGGGGCTCACAGATACGCAGTATTTT. It specifies CSVGRWSGGLTDTQYF. The chain links TRBV29-1 to TRBJ2-3, with 8 bases identical to TRBD2. V was pared by 4 bases and J by 2 bases, with 11 bases of the junction left unmatched. CDR3 length equals 16 residues. Germline assignment: CDR1 SQVTM and CDR2 ANQGSEA.

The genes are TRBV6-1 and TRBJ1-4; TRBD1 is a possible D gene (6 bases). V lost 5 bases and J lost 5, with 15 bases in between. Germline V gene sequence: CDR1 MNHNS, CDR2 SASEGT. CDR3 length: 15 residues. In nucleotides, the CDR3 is TGTGCCAGCAGTACGACCGGGGGCAGCAATGAAAAACTGTTTTTT. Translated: CASSTTGGSNEKLFF.

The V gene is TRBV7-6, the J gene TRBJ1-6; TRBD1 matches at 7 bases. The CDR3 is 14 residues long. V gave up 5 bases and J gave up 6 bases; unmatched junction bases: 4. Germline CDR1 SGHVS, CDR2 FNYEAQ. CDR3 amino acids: CASSTTGINSPLHF. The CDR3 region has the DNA TGTGCCAGCAGCACGACAGGGATTAATTCACCCCTCCACTTT.

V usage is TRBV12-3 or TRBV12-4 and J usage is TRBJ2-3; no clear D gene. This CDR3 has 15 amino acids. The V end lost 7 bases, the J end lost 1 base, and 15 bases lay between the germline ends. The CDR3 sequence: CASTLRYPRTDTQYF. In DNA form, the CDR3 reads TGTGCCAGCACCCTTAGGTACCCACGCACAGATACGCAGTATTTT.

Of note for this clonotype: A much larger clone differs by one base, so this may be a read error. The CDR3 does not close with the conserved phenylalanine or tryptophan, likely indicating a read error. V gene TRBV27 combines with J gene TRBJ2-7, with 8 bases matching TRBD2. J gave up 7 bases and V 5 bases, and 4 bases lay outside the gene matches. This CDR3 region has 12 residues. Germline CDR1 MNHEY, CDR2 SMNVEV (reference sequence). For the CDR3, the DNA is TGTGCCAGCAGTCCCCCGGGAGGGGAGCAGTACTCC. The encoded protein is CASSPPGGEQYS.

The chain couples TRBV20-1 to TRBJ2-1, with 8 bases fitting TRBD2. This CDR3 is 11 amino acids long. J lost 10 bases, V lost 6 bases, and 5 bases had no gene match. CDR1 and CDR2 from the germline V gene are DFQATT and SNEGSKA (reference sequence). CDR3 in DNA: TGCAGTGCCTTCGGGGGGGGAGAGCAGTTCTTC. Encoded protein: CSAFGGGEQFF.

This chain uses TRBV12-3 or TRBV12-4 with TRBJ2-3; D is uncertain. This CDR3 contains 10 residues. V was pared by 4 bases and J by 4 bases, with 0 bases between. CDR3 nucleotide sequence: TGTGCCAGCAGTTCAGATACGCAGTATTTT. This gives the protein CASSSDTQYF.

CDR3 coding DNA: TGTGCCAGCTCACCACTCCCTCCGGGACAGACTGAAGCTTTCTTT. This sequence encodes CASSPLPPGQTEAFF. The chain has TRBV18 and TRBJ1-1, with 7 bases identical to TRBD1. CDR1 and CDR2 from the germline V gene are KGHSH and LQKENI. The CDR3 sequence is 15 residues long. With V trimmed by 1 base and J by 5 bases, 7 bases remained unmatched.

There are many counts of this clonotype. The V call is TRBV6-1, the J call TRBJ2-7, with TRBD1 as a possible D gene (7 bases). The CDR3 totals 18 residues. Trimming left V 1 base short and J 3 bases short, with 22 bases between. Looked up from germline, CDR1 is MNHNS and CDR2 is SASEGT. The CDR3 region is CASSEVIGRGAMGYEQYF. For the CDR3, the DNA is TGTGCCAGCAGTGAAGTTATCGGCAGGGGGGCTATGGGCTACGAGCAGTACTTC.

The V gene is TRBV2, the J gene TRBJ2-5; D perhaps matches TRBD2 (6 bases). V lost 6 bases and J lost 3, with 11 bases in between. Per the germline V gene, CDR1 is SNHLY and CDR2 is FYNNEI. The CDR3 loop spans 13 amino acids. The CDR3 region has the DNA TGTGCCAGCAGGGGGACGGGAGAAGAGACCCAGTACTTC. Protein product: CASRGTGEETQYF.

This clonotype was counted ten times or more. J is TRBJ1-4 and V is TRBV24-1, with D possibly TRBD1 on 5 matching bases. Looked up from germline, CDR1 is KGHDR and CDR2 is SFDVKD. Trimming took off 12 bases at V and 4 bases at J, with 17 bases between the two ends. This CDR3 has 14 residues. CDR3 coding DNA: TGTGCCCACAGGAAGGGCGTAAATAATGAAAAACTGTTTTTT. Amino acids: CAHRKGVNNEKLFF.

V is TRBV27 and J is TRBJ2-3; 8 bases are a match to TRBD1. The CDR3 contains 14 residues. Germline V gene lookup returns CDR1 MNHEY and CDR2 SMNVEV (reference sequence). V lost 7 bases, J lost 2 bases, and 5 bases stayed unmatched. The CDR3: CASINRGITDTQYF. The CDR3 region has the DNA TGTGCCAGCATAAACAGGGGGATCACAGATACGCAGTATTTT.

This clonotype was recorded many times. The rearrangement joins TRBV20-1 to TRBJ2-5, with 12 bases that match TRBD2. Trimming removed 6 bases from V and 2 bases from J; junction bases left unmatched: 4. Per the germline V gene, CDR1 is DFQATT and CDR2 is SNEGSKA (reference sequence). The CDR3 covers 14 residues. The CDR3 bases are TGCAGTGCCGCGACTAGCGGGGGACAAGAGACCCAGTACTTC. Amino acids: CSAATSGGQETQYF.